This TCR beta chain is drawn from a study of CD39 and CD103 CD8 tumor-infiltrating T cells listed by TCRdb under 2018. Regarding the research as a whole: The repertoire comparisons shown came from four patients: one with an HPV-positive HNSCC, one with an HPV-negative HNSCC, one with ovarian cancer and one with melanoma. Deep sequencing of TCRbeta CDR3 was used to compare the repertoires of CD8 TIL subsets, defined by CD103 and CD39, with those of peripheral memory CD8 T cells.

The V and J ends are trimmed by 4 bases and 1 base, leaving 8 bases between them. From the cysteine up to the phenylalanine, the CDR3 has a length of 13 residues. Only CDR3 DNA remains: 39 bases, in frame from the first base. CDR1 SGHRS and CDR2 YFSETQ were looked up in the germline V gene. From about 10,000 to 100,000 sorted cells per subset, genomic DNA was extracted using the DNeasy Blood and Tissue Kit. The immunoSEQ service sequenced and mapped the TCRbeta V-J or V-D-J regions, with coverage above 9x for each sample. Per the source publication's procedure: The analysis included only productive rearrangements exported from the immunoSEQ Analyzer platform, and clonality was assessed using the 500 most abundant clones. Repertoire overlap between populations was quantified with the Morisita-Horn similarity index and the Jaccard index. In about 6 cancer patients, Morisita-Horn similarity was measured between the TCR repertoires of CD8 T-cell subsets. The table was pulled from immuneACCESS by TCRdb, which kept in-frame rearrangements only. Such tables lose some clones; where checked, under half of the loss comes from unresolved V genes, and the rest has no known cause. The DNA was the basis for D and trimming; V, J and clone size are from that table. This sample comprises roughly 18,000 clones, around nine tenths of them detected only once. About 4.4% of the sample is in the top ten clones.

Here is what the overall study found, with its caveats: DP TIL clonotypes were rarely detected in blood or uninvolved lymph node, whereas DN TIL clonotypes were found to largely overlap with peripheral memory CD8 repertoires. DP CD8 TILs appeared to be more oligoclonal than DN and SP CD8 TILs and blood memory CD8 T cells, with about 56-86% covered by the top 30 clonotypes.

No therapy was being received by patients at the time of sample collection, although prior treatments had ranged from chemotherapy, radiotherapy, surgery and immunotherapy to none. After thawing, cells were enriched for T lymphocytes using a negative-selection kit, and EpCAM beads were added for tumor-infiltrating lymphocytes. Memory CD8 T cells were sorted using a CD8+CD4-CD45RA- gate, without regard to whether the cells expressed CCR7. Peripheral blood mononuclear cells were obtained using a Ficoll-Paque PLUS gradient and were cryopreserved prior to analysis. Populations were sorted on a FACSAria II to 97% to 99% purity, and the cell pellets were frozen for TCR sequencing without being cultured. Concerning this clone: No antigen is known for it. No much larger clonotype is one base removed from it; base qualities were not supplied.

The rearrangement joined TRBV5-1 to TRBJ1-1, with a weak D call of TRBD1 (6 bases match). Sequencing was performed on CD8+ T cells sorted from blood. The meaning of the sample's cell subset or site label: total memory CD8 T cells (CD45RA-CCR7+/-) from blood or uninvolved lymph node. The receptor's source is a human donor with head and neck squamous cell carcinoma. Here the CDR3 is given as CASSATGNTEAFF. The bases are TGCGCCAGCAGCGCGACAGGGAACACTGAAGCTTTCTTT.